This T cell receptor (beta chain) was recovered during a study of cytomegalovirus exposure and HLA in healthy donors. Trimming removed 0 bases from V and 4 bases from J; junction bases left unmatched: 2. The CDR3 spans 14 residues. Germline CDR1 and CDR2: SGHVS and FQNEAQ. General observations from the study: Cytomegalovirus status was reportedly diagnosed by the classifier with high specificity and sensitivity.

To note about this clone: The antigen is unknown.

PCR was performed using 60 Vbeta and 13 Jbeta primers. Sequenced by immunoSEQ multiplex PCR; TCRdb stores in-frame clones only, minus some. Here the sample spans 150,000 to 200,000 clones, around 76% being singletons. The TCR was taken from a man between 60 and 75 years old in good health and CMV-seronegative. The V and J genes are TRBV7-8 and TRBJ1-2; 7 bases are a match to TRBD1. The sample consisted of PBMCs. CDR3 bases: TGTGCCAGCAGCTTAGCCCGGGACAGCTATGGCTACACCTTC. It specifies CASSLARDSYGYTF. Full variable domain (missing parts from reference TRBV7-8 and TRBJ1-2): GAGVSQSPRYKVAKRGQDVALRCDPISGHVSLFWYQQALGQGPEFLTYFQNEAQLDKSGLPSDRFFAERPEGSVSTLKIQRTQQEDSAVYLCASSLARDSYGYTFGSGTRLTVV.